This T cell receptor beta chain was obtained from a study of OX40 agonist ivuxolimab in advanced cancers. TCRdb's copy holds only in-frame clones and misses some; the assay was immunoSEQ multiplex PCR. The sample yields some 55,000 clones, approximately 90% seen once. With baseline, cycle 4 day 1, and cycle 7 day 1 as timepoints, blood was sampled. Germline CDR1 is KGHSH and CDR2 is LQKENI. V lost 2 bases to trimming and J lost 4 bases, with 8 bases between them. The CDR3 is made up of 14 amino acids. Sequencing used CD4+ or CD8+ T cells sorted from blood, obtained in a trial of the OX40 agonist ivuxolimab. The source of this sequence is an adult with an advanced solid tumor such as melanoma, head and neck, liver or kidney cancer. V usage is TRBV18 and J usage is TRBJ1-4; the D gene is possibly TRBD1 (5 bases). Here the CDR3 reads CASSPGAYNEKLFF. The DNA for the CDR3 is TGTGCCAGCTCACCAGGGGCTTATAATGAAAAACTGTTTTTT.